This T cell receptor beta chain stems from a study of breast tumors, draining lymph nodes, adjacent tissues. Findings and caveats of the study: Findings are consistent with lymph node origin and intratumoral expansion of most tumor T cells. Luminal-like breast cancer showed significantly higher tumor–nontumor repertoire similarity than basal-like. Compared with lymph nodes, tumors were less diverse; compared with nontumor tissue, more.

This clonotype was seen repeatedly, ten times or more. Its specificity is unknown. The lymph nodes were axillary draining lymph nodes from breast cancer patients. From the multiplex PCR reads, TCRdb called clonotypes with MiXCR, one entry per CDR3 protein. Among under 250,000 distinct CDR3 sequences, less than 40% were seen once, and the ten largest hold roughly 1.3%. The CDR3 length is 17 residues. The germline CDR1 and CDR2 sequences are DFQATT and SNEGSKA (reference sequence). The ends lost 1 base at V and 7 bases at J; junction bases unmatched: 13. The source material was axillary lymph node tissue. The rearrangement links TRBV20-1 to TRBJ2-3, with 11 bases aligning to TRBD2. The source of this sequence is a female donor with breast cancer. Some clones in this sample may be carry-over from other donors' samples. The CDR3 DNA reads as TGCAGTGCTAGAGCATTAATTAGCGGGAGGGCCGGGCATACGCAGTATTTT. It specifies CSARALISGRAGHTQYF.